The rows below give T cell receptor beta chains drawn from one sample of a study of early T cells in non-severe SARS-CoV-2 infection. TCRdb reprocessed the 5' RACE reads via MiXCR and lists one record per CDR3 protein. The sample contains about 50,000 distinct CDR3 sequences, less than 10% of which appear only once. Sequenced here: whole blood, sampled at baseline. These TCRs come from an adult who was a healthcare worker with PCR-confirmed SARS-CoV-2 infection or an uninfected control (not recorded which). CDR3s include the opening cysteine and the closing phenylalanine or tryptophan. Fields, in order: clone size, J gene, CDR3 length, V gene, D gene, CDR3 DNA, CDR3 protein. The D gene is left open where the match is weak. Expanded clones are given a class, and other clones once, few, many or no size at all.

abundance: many
j_gene: TRBJ1-3
len: 15
v_gene: TRBV20-1
d_gene: .
CDR3nt: TGCAGTGCAACCAGAGGGTGGGGAACTGGAAACACCATATATTTT
CDR3aa: CSATRGWGTGNTIYF

abundance: .
j_gene: TRBJ1-1
len: 11
v_gene: TRBV6-1
d_gene: .
CDR3nt: TGTGCCAGCAGGGAGGTAACTGAAGCTTTCTTT
CDR3aa: CASREVTEAFF

abundance: few
j_gene: TRBJ1-1
len: 15
v_gene: TRBV4-1
d_gene: .
CDR3nt: TGCGCCAGCAGCCAAGGAATAGGGTTGAACACTGAAGCTTTCTTT
CDR3aa: CASSQGIGLNTEAFF

abundance: .
j_gene: TRBJ2-7
len: 16
v_gene: TRBV11-2
d_gene: .
CDR3nt: TGTGCCAGCAGCTTAAGGGTAGGGGGGACCTCCTACGAGCAGTACTTC
CDR3aa: CASSLRVGGTSYEQYF

abundance: many
j_gene: TRBJ2-7
len: 13
v_gene: TRBV6-6
d_gene: .
CDR3nt: TGTGCCAGTTTAGGGGTCAACTCCTACGAGCAGTACTTC
CDR3aa: CASLGVNSYEQYF

abundance: many
j_gene: TRBJ2-7
len: 15
v_gene: TRBV28
d_gene: TRBD2
CDR3nt: TGTGCCAGCCGAACCTACGGGACTAGCGTCAACGAGCAGTACTTC
CDR3aa: CASRTYGTSVNEQYF

abundance: .
j_gene: TRBJ2-5
len: 13
v_gene: TRBV5-1
d_gene: .
CDR3nt: TGCGCCAGCAGCTTCCAGGGCCAAGAGACCCAGTACTTC
CDR3aa: CASSFQGQETQYF

abundance: many
j_gene: TRBJ1-1
len: 12
v_gene: TRBV3-1
d_gene: .
CDR3nt: TGTGCCAGCAGCCAAGATCGGACTGAAGCTTTCTTT
CDR3aa: CASSQDRTEAFF

abundance: many
j_gene: TRBJ2-3
len: 14
v_gene: TRBV2
d_gene: TRBD1
CDR3nt: TGTGCCAGCATGGGAACAGGGGGAACAGATACGCAGTATTTT
CDR3aa: CASMGTGGTDTQYF

abundance: few
j_gene: TRBJ2-2
len: 13
v_gene: TRBV7-2
d_gene: .
CDR3nt: TGTGCCAGCAGCCCTTGGTTTACCGGGGAGCTGTTTTTT
CDR3aa: CASSPWFTGELFF

abundance: few
j_gene: TRBJ2-7
len: 16
v_gene: TRBV5-1
d_gene: TRBD1
CDR3nt: TGCGCCAGCAGTCCGAACGTGGGACAGGGGAAGAACGAGCAGTACTTC
CDR3aa: CASSPNVGQGKNEQYF

abundance: many
j_gene: TRBJ1-2
len: 13
v_gene: TRBV28
d_gene: .
CDR3nt: TGTGCCAGCAGTTTAGGCGGACACTATGGCTACACCTTC
CDR3aa: CASSLGGHYGYTF

abundance: few
j_gene: TRBJ1-6
len: 13
v_gene: TRBV25-1
d_gene: TRBD1
CDR3nt: TGTGCCACCGGGGGACAGGGGGCCTCACCCCTCCACTTT
CDR3aa: CATGGQGASPLHF

abundance: few
j_gene: TRBJ2-7
len: 13
v_gene: TRBV12-3/TRBV12-4
d_gene: TRBD1
CDR3nt: TGTGCCAGCAGTAGAGGACAGGTCTCTGAGCAGTACTTC
CDR3aa: CASSRGQVSEQYF

abundance: many
j_gene: TRBJ2-7
len: 15
v_gene: TRBV6-5
d_gene: TRBD2
CDR3nt: TGTGCCAGCAGACCGGGACTAGCGGACTCCTACGAGCAGTACTTC
CDR3aa: CASRPGLADSYEQYF

abundance: few
j_gene: TRBJ2-2
len: 14
v_gene: TRBV2
d_gene: .
CDR3nt: TGTGCCAGCAGCATCAGGGAAAGGGCCGGGGAGCTGTTTTTT
CDR3aa: CASSIRERAGELFF

abundance: .
j_gene: TRBJ2-7
len: 14
v_gene: TRBV9
d_gene: .
CDR3nt: TGTGCCAGCAGCGTAGGGGGGGCCCTCGGGGAGCAGTACTTC
CDR3aa: CASSVGGALGEQYF

abundance: few
j_gene: TRBJ1-2
len: 13
v_gene: TRBV4-3
d_gene: .
CDR3nt: TGCGCCAGCAGCCACGGACAGCTGTATGGCTACACCTTC
CDR3aa: CASSHGQLYGYTF

abundance: many
j_gene: TRBJ1-4
len: 14
v_gene: TRBV20-1
d_gene: .
CDR3nt: TGCAGTGCTAGCGAACAACCAACTAATGAAAAACTGTTTTTT
CDR3aa: CSASEQPTNEKLFF

abundance: many
j_gene: TRBJ2-1
len: 12
v_gene: TRBV7-2
d_gene: TRBD1
CDR3nt: TGTGCCAGCAGCAATGCCGGGACAGCTGTTTTCTTC
CDR3aa: CASSNAGTAVFF

abundance: .
j_gene: TRBJ2-5
len: 14
v_gene: TRBV20-1
d_gene: TRBD2
CDR3nt: TGCAGTGCTTCTCTAGCGGGGGGGGTAGAGACCCAGTACTTC
CDR3aa: CSASLAGGVETQYF

abundance: .
j_gene: TRBJ2-3
len: 14
v_gene: TRBV5-4
d_gene: .
CDR3nt: TGTGCCAGCAGCCAACAGGGTTCCACAGATACGCAGTATTTT
CDR3aa: CASSQQGSTDTQYF

abundance: many
j_gene: TRBJ1-3
len: 15
v_gene: TRBV7-9
d_gene: .
CDR3nt: TGTGCCAGCAGCCCCCACCCGGGTTTTGGAAACACCATATATTTT
CDR3aa: CASSPHPGFGNTIYF

abundance: .
j_gene: TRBJ2-7
len: 14
v_gene: TRBV20-1
d_gene: TRBD2
CDR3nt: TGCAGTGCTACCGGGACTAGCGGGGGGTACGAGCAGTACTTC
CDR3aa: CSATGTSGGYEQYF

abundance: .
j_gene: TRBJ2-7
len: 14
v_gene: TRBV2
d_gene: .
CDR3nt: TGTGCCAGCACCCGGGACGGAACCTCCTACGAGCAGTACTTC
CDR3aa: CASTRDGTSYEQYF

abundance: .
j_gene: TRBJ1-5
len: 14
v_gene: TRBV19
d_gene: .
CDR3nt: TGTGCCAGTAGTCGAGGGGCGCACAATCAGCCCCAGCATTTT
CDR3aa: CASSRGAHNQPQHF

abundance: few
j_gene: TRBJ2-4
len: 16
v_gene: TRBV11-2
d_gene: .
CDR3nt: TGTGCCAGCAGCCCAGGGACTCAATGGGCCAAAAACATTCAGTACTTC
CDR3aa: CASSPGTQWAKNIQYF

abundance: few
j_gene: TRBJ2-7
len: 12
v_gene: TRBV28
d_gene: .
CDR3nt: TGTGCCAGTCAGCGAGGGACCTACGAGCAGTACTTC
CDR3aa: CASQRGTYEQYF

abundance: .
j_gene: TRBJ2-2
len: 13
v_gene: TRBV11-3
d_gene: .
CDR3nt: TGTGCCAGCAGCCTTAGACTAGCCGGGGAGCTGTTTTTT
CDR3aa: CASSLRLAGELFF

abundance: .
j_gene: TRBJ2-7
len: 18
v_gene: TRBV11-2
d_gene: TRBD2
CDR3nt: TGTGCCAGCAGCTTAACAGGGACTAGCGGGCGGAGCTCCTACGAGCAGTACTTC
CDR3aa: CASSLTGTSGRSSYEQYF

abundance: .
j_gene: TRBJ2-6
len: 15
v_gene: TRBV7-8
d_gene: .
CDR3nt: TGTGCCAGCAGCTTCAGACAGGCTGGGGCCAACGTCCTGACTTTC
CDR3aa: CASSFRQAGANVLTF

abundance: .
j_gene: TRBJ2-1
len: 12
v_gene: TRBV11-3
d_gene: .
CDR3nt: TGTGCCAGCAGCCGCAAGGACAGAGGGCAGTTCTTC
CDR3aa: CASSRKDRGQFF

abundance: .
j_gene: TRBJ2-2
len: 17
v_gene: TRBV18
d_gene: TRBD2
CDR3nt: TGTGCCAGCTCACCACGTAAGACTAGCGGGAGTCCCGGGGAGCTGTTTTTT
CDR3aa: CASSPRKTSGSPGELFF

abundance: many
j_gene: TRBJ1-2
len: 14
v_gene: TRBV5-4
d_gene: .
CDR3nt: TGTGCCAGCAGGGATCCAGAACAGGGCTATGGCTACACCTTC
CDR3aa: CASRDPEQGYGYTF

abundance: few
j_gene: TRBJ2-7
len: 13
v_gene: TRBV7-9
d_gene: .
CDR3nt: TGTGCCAGCAGCTTAGTTGGGGGCTACGAGCAGTACTTC
CDR3aa: CASSLVGGYEQYF

abundance: many
j_gene: TRBJ2-6
len: 15
v_gene: TRBV12-3/TRBV12-4
d_gene: .
CDR3nt: TGTGCCAGCACCGAGTTGGCCTCTGGGGCCAACGTCCTGACTTTC
CDR3aa: CASTELASGANVLTF

abundance: many
j_gene: TRBJ2-1
len: 13
v_gene: TRBV7-8
d_gene: .
CDR3nt: TGTGCCAGCAGCGTAAGGGCGGGTAGTGAGCAGTTCTTC
CDR3aa: CASSVRAGSEQFF

abundance: many
j_gene: TRBJ2-5
len: 14
v_gene: TRBV6-6
d_gene: TRBD1
CDR3nt: TGTGCCAGCAGTCGACAGGGTTCCGGCGAGACCCAGTACTTC
CDR3aa: CASSRQGSGETQYF

abundance: few
j_gene: TRBJ1-1
len: 15
v_gene: TRBV28
d_gene: TRBD1
CDR3nt: TGTGCCAGCAGTTCGGACAGGGGATTGAACACTGAAGCTTTCTTT
CDR3aa: CASSSDRGLNTEAFF

abundance: medium-sized
j_gene: TRBJ2-7
len: 15
v_gene: TRBV20-1
d_gene: .
CDR3nt: TGCAGTGCTAGAGATCTTGGCGGGATAGGTTACGAGCAGTACTTC
CDR3aa: CSARDLGGIGYEQYF

abundance: .
j_gene: TRBJ2-2
len: 14
v_gene: TRBV12-3/TRBV12-4
d_gene: TRBD1
CDR3nt: TGTGCCAGCAGTTTTGGGGGAAGGGGACAGGCGCTGTTTTTT
CDR3aa: CASSFGGRGQALFF

abundance: .
j_gene: TRBJ2-5
len: 12
v_gene: TRBV3-1
d_gene: .
CDR3nt: TGTGCCAGCAGCCAAGGACAAGAGACCCAGTACTTC
CDR3aa: CASSQGQETQYF

abundance: many
j_gene: TRBJ1-4
len: 15
v_gene: TRBV6-5
d_gene: .
CDR3nt: TGTGCCAGCAGTTATCGTCGGGGGGCAGGTGAAAAACTGTTTTTT
CDR3aa: CASSYRRGAGEKLFF

abundance: many
j_gene: TRBJ2-5
len: 15
v_gene: TRBV11-2
d_gene: .
CDR3nt: TGTGCCAGCAGCCTGGGGTCTACCTATGGGGAGACCCAGTACTTC
CDR3aa: CASSLGSTYGETQYF

abundance: many
j_gene: TRBJ2-1
len: 15
v_gene: TRBV10-3
d_gene: TRBD1
CDR3nt: TGTGCCATCAGTGAACAGGGGTCGGTCGGTGATGAGCAGTTCTTC
CDR3aa: CAISEQGSVGDEQFF

abundance: few
j_gene: TRBJ2-4
len: 16
v_gene: TRBV20-1
d_gene: TRBD2
CDR3nt: TGCAGTGCTCCCGAGGGGACTAGCGGTCACAAAAACATTCAGTACTTC
CDR3aa: CSAPEGTSGHKNIQYF